This entry lists 28 T cell receptor beta chains sequenced from one sample in a study of control samples from healthy donors and cancer patients. Assay: immunoSEQ multiplex PCR; the TCRdb copy retains only in-frame clones and omits some. Of approximately 150,000 clones in the sample, about 94% were seen once. Sequenced sample: PBMCs. The receptors were sampled from a man between 60 and 75 years old with colorectal cancer.

The chain joins TRBV6-5 to TRBJ2-7; D is ambiguous. Trimming removed 4 bases from V and 4 bases from J, with 5 bases in between. CDR3 length: 11 amino acids. The germline V gene encodes CDR1 MNHEY and CDR2 SVGAGI. The CDR3 nucleotides read TGTGCCAGCAGTTTTGGTTACGAGCAGTACTTC. This encodes CASSFGYEQYF.

The rearrangement uses TRBV14 and TRBJ1-3; unclear D gene. V lost 0 bases, J lost 0 bases, and 15 bases lay in between. In germline, CDR1 is SGHDN, CDR2 FVKESK. This CDR3 has 18 amino acids. The CDR3 coding sequence is TGTGCCAGCAGCCAAGATATTGGCGTCTGGAGCTCTGGAAACACCATATATTTT. Its protein product is CASSQDIGVWSSGNTIYF.

This chain uses TRBV11-1 with TRBJ1-1; the D gene is possibly TRBD1 (5 bases). Per germline, CDR1 SGHAT and CDR2 FQDESV (reference sequence). V gave up 5 bases and J gave up 11 bases, with 12 bases separating them. The CDR3 runs 11 residues. The CDR3: CASSLTGPAFF. The CDR3 coding sequence is TGTGCCAGCAGCCTCACAGGTCCGGCTTTCTTT.

The chain couples TRBV6-5 to TRBJ1-4; 10 bases fit TRBD1. V lost 2 bases and J lost 6; bases outside the gene matches: 3. Germline CDR1 MNHEY, CDR2 SVGAGI. CDR3 length: 15 residues. DNA of the CDR3: TGTGCCAGCAGTTACGGCGGGACAGGGGATGAAAAACTGTTTTTT. Protein: CASSYGGTGDEKLFF.

The chain links TRBV29-1 to TRBJ1-4; a weak D match, TRBD1 (5 bases). This CDR3 contains 12 residues. Trimming left V 6 bases short and J 8 bases short, with 13 bases between. Per germline, CDR1 SQVTM and CDR2 ANQGSEA. CDR3 residues: CSVGTLKEKLFF. The CDR3 DNA reads TGCAGCGTCGGGACCCTGAAAGAAAAACTGTTTTTT.

The V gene is TRBV4-1, the J gene TRBJ2-2, with D maybe TRBD2 (7 bases). The CDR3 contains 15 residues. Germline V CDR1 and CDR2: MGHRA, YSYEKL. With 4 bases removed from V and 4 bases from J, the gap between germline ends came to 13 bases. The CDR3: CASSPNRGATGELFF. The CDR3 DNA reads as TGCGCCAGCAGCCCGAATCGGGGGGCCACCGGGGAGCTGTTTTTT.

This clone was detected once. The rearrangement links TRBV7-2 to TRBJ1-5, with no clear D. From germline, CDR1 is SGHTA and CDR2 FQGNSA. V dropped 2 bases and J dropped 4 bases, with 12 bases sitting between them. The CDR3 sequence is 15 residues long. Here the CDR3 DNA reads TGTGCCAGCAGCTTAAGTGCCAGCGAGAATCAGCCCCAGCATTTT. This gives the protein CASSLSASENQPQHF. Combining the CDR3 with reference TRBV7-2 and TRBJ1-5 gives the whole variable domain GAGVSQSPSNKVTEKGKDVELRCDPISGHTALYWYRQSLGQGLEFLIYFQGNSAPDKSGLPSDRFSAERTGGSVSTLTIQRTQQEDSAVYLCASSLSASENQPQHFGDGTRLSIL.

This rearrangement joins TRBV12-3 or TRBV12-4 to TRBJ1-1; D is possibly TRBD1 (5 bases). The CDR3 covers 11 residues. V gave up 4 bases and J gave up 7 bases, with 7 bases separating them. The CDR3 DNA sequence: TGTGCCAGCAGTTCCAGGGTTGAAGCTTTCTTT. Its protein product is CASSSRVEAFF.

V and J are TRBV5-5 and TRBJ2-2; TRBD2 matches at 10 bases. The CDR3 contains 17 residues. Germline CDR1 SGHKS, CDR2 YYEKEE (reference sequence). V gave up 4 bases and J gave up 6 bases; unmatched junction bases: 12. In nucleotides, the CDR3 is TGTGCCAGCAGCCGACGGGTGACTAGCGGGTTGGCCGGGGAGCTGTTTTTT. This sequence encodes CASSRRVTSGLAGELFF.

The rearrangement joins TRBV21-1 to TRBJ2-6; the table assigns TRBD1, which was not confirmed against the DNA. TRBV21-1 is deemed a pseudogene. This CDR3 is built from 17 residues. The CDR3 loop reads CASSKEGRLRGANVLTF. The DNA for the CDR3 is TGTGCCAGCAGCAAAGAAGGCAGGCTCCGAGGGGCCAACGTCCTGACTTTC.

CDR3 residues: CASSYKDRAYNQPQHF. CDR3 nucleotide sequence: TGTGCCAGCAGTTATAAAGACAGGGCGTACAATCAGCCCCAGCATTTT. The rearrangement links TRBV6-2 or TRBV6-3 to TRBJ1-5, with TRBD1 matching 7 bases. CDR3 size: 16 residues. Germline V gene lookup returns CDR1 MNHEY and CDR2 SVGEGT. Trimming took 3 bases from V and 3 from J; bases not matched to a gene: 8.

This chain joins TRBV6-5 and TRBJ2-3; 7 nucleotides line up with TRBD1. The CDR3 spans 15 residues. From germline, CDR1 is MNHEY and CDR2 SVGAGI. J lost 3 bases, V lost 4 bases, and 7 bases had no gene match. CDR3 DNA: TGTGCCAGCAGTTTACAGGGGCTTTGGACAGATACGCAGTATTTT. Translation: CASSLQGLWTDTQYF.

This clone has only one observation. The V and J genes are TRBV27 and TRBJ2-7; D gene ambiguous. Trimming cost V 5 bases and J 5 bases, with 22 bases left between them. This CDR3 comprises 16 residues. The germline CDR1 and CDR2 sequences are MNHEY and SMNVEV (reference sequence). CDR3 protein: CASSVHFRALWNEQYF. For the CDR3, the DNA is TGTGCCAGCAGTGTACATTTTAGGGCCTTATGGAACGAGCAGTACTTC.

V gene TRBV19 combines with J gene TRBJ2-1; TRBD2 matches at 9 bases. This CDR3 comprises 16 residues. Unmatched junction bases numbered 7, after V lost 5 bases and J lost 2 bases. Looked up from germline, CDR1 is LNHDA and CDR2 is SQIVND (reference sequence). The CDR3 protein is CASSVASGTTYNEQFF. For the CDR3, the DNA is TGTGCCAGTAGTGTCGCTAGCGGGACCACCTACAATGAGCAGTTCTTC. Full variable domain (remainder filled in from reference TRBV19 and TRBJ2-1): DGGITQSPKYLFRKEGQNVTLSCEQNLNHDAMYWYRQDPGQGLRLIYYSQIVNDFQKGDIAEGYSVSREKKESFPLTVTSAQKNPTAFYLCASSVASGTTYNEQFFGPGTRLTVL.

V is TRBV19 and J is TRBJ1-5; tentatively, D is TRBD1 (5 bases). CDR1 LNHDA and CDR2 SQIVND come from the germline V gene (reference sequence). Deletions cut 3 bases from V and 7 bases from J, with 19 bases between. This CDR3 is 16 amino acids long. CDR3 nucleotides: TGTGCCAGTAGTATCTTCCTCCTACAGGTCGGCCAGCCCCAGCATTTT. Translation: CASSIFLLQVGQPQHF.

This clone was seen just once. V is TRBV3-1 (or the pseudogene TRBV3-2) and J is TRBJ2-3, with 8 bases fitting TRBD2. V lost 6 bases, J lost 4 bases, and 6 bases stayed unmatched. The germline CDR1 and CDR2 sequences are LGHDT and YNNKEL (reference sequence). CDR3 length: 14 residues. The CDR3 reads CASSPGGGADTQYF. As DNA, the CDR3 is TGTGCCAGCAGTCCCGGGGGGGGAGCAGATACGCAGTATTTT.

The chain links TRBV21-1 to TRBJ1-3. TRBV21-1 is a known pseudogene. The CDR3 length is 16 residues. This CDR3 reads CASSKDSRSSGNTIYF. The CDR3 region has the DNA TGTGCCAGCAGCAAAGACAGCCGGAGCTCTGGAAACACCATATATTTT.

The chain recombines TRBV7-9 with TRBJ1-5, with D possibly matching TRBD1 (5 bases). CDR1 and CDR2 (germline): SEHNR, FQNEAQ (reference sequence). V shed 3 bases and J shed 7 bases, with 10 bases lying between them. The CDR3 totals 13 residues. The CDR3 protein is CASSLGGRQPQHF. The DNA of the CDR3 is TGTGCCAGCAGCTTGGGGGGAAGACAGCCCCAGCATTTT.

The chain joins TRBV6-5 to TRBJ1-1; 9 bases agree with TRBD1. CDR1 MNHEY and CDR2 SVGAGI come from the germline V gene. J was trimmed by 6 bases and V by 5 bases; bases with no gene match: 4. The CDR3 totals 13 residues. The CDR3 DNA reads TGTGCCAGCAGTCGACAGGGGGGGTCTGAAGCTTTCTTT. Translating it yields CASSRQGGSEAFF.

Only one count was recorded for this clone. The chain has TRBV5-6 and TRBJ2-6, with D possibly TRBD1 on 6 matching bases. Germline V lookup: CDR1 SGHDT, CDR2 YYEEEE. Trimming removed 5 bases from V and 2 bases from J, with 11 bases in between. The CDR3 has 15 amino acids. The CDR3 here is CASRTGPTGANVLTF. The CDR3 DNA follows: TGTGCCAGCAGGACAGGCCCCACTGGGGCCAACGTCCTGACTTTC.

The chain employs TRBV2 and TRBJ2-6; 9 positions match TRBD2. The CDR3 totals 17 residues. V gave up 4 bases and J gave up 0 bases; unmatched junction bases: 4. Looked up from germline, CDR1 is SNHLY and CDR2 is FYNNEI. The CDR3: CASSGLAAFSGANVLTF. CDR3 nucleotide sequence: TGTGCCAGCAGTGGACTAGCGGCATTCTCTGGGGCCAACGTCCTGACTTTC.

This rearrangement joins TRBV5-5 to TRBJ2-3, with D tentatively TRBD1 (6 bases). CDR1 SGHKS and CDR2 YYEKEE come from the germline V gene (reference sequence). V gave up 2 bases and J gave up 2 bases, with 12 bases separating them. This CDR3 is 15 amino acids long. CDR3 nucleotides: TGTGCCAGCAGCTTTTTAGGGGGATCCACAGATACGCAGTATTTT. Encoded protein: CASSFLGGSTDTQYF.

Of note for this clone: This CDR3 is also generated by other DNA sequences in the sample. This sequence joins TRBV19 and TRBJ2-7, with 9 nucleotides matching TRBD1. This CDR3 comprises 15 residues. The V and J ends lost 5 bases and 0 bases, in that order; junction bases with no gene match: 5. CDR1 LNHDA and CDR2 SQIVND come from the germline V gene (reference sequence). The CDR3 region is CASSPGTGSSYEQYF. CDR3 sequence (DNA): TGTGCCAGTAGTCCTGGGACAGGGAGCTCCTACGAGCAGTACTTC.

The V gene is TRBV11-2, the J gene TRBJ2-7; D perhaps matches TRBD2 (5 bases). CDR3 length equals 15 residues. The V and J ends lost 6 bases and 7 bases respectively, with 22 bases between them. Per the germline V gene, CDR1 is SGHAT and CDR2 is FQNNGV. CDR3 region: CASRLSRGGPWEQYF. CDR3 bases: TGTGCCAGCAGACTTAGCCGGGGTGGTCCTTGGGAGCAGTACTTC.

This rearrangement joins TRBV18 to TRBJ2-5; D is uncertain. Germline CDR1 and CDR2: KGHSH and LQKENI. V lost 2 bases, J lost 5 bases, and 15 bases lay in between. This CDR3 is built from 15 residues. The CDR3 loop reads CASSPGNWGEETQYF. The CDR3 coding sequence is TGTGCCAGCTCACCAGGGAACTGGGGTGAGGAGACCCAGTACTTC.

The chain combines TRBV7-9 with TRBJ1-4, with D uncertain. Germline V gene sequence: CDR1 SEHNR, CDR2 FQNEAQ (reference sequence). The CDR3 has 16 amino acids. The V and J ends lost 0 bases and 8 bases respectively, with 16 bases between them. The DNA for the CDR3 is TGTGCCAGCAGCTTAGCGCTAGGGCTGGAAGGGGAAAAACTGTTTTTT. This encodes CASSLALGLEGEKLFF.

This chain uses TRBV28 with TRBJ2-5, with TRBD1 matching 8 bases. This CDR3 is built from 13 residues. Unmatched junction bases numbered 5, after V lost 1 base and J lost 10 bases. CDR1 and CDR2 (germline): MDHEN, SYDVKM. The CDR3 is CASSLLAGGYQYF. DNA for the CDR3: TGTGCCAGCAGTTTATTGGCAGGGGGCTACCAGTACTTC.

This chain uses TRBV3-1 (or the pseudogene TRBV3-2) with TRBJ2-3, with 7 bases fitting TRBD1. Germline CDR1 reads LGHDT; CDR2 reads YNNKEL (reference sequence). The junction had 20 bases not matched to a gene; V was cut back by 5 bases and J by 6 bases. The CDR3 has 18 residues. The CDR3 nucleotides are TGTGCCAGCAGCTTACGTAATTCCGGGACAGATTCTGCGGATACGCAGTATTTT. Protein sequence: CASSLRNSGTDSADTQYF.